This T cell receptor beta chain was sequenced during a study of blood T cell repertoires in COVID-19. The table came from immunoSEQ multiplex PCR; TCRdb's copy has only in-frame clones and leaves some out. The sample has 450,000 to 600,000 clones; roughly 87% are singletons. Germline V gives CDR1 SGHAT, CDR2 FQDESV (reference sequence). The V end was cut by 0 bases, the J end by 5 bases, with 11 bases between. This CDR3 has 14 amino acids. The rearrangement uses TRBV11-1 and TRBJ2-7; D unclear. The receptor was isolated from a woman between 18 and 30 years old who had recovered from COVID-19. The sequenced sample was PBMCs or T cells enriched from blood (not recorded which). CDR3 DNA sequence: TGTGCCAGCAGCTTAGCTGAAGGCCGGGACGAGCAGTACTTC. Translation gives CASSLAEGRDEQYF. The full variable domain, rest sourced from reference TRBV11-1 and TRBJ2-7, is EAEVAQSPRYKITEKSQAVAFWCDPISGHATLYWYRQILGQGPELLVQFQDESVVDDSQLPKDRFSAERLKGVDSTLKIQPAELGDSAMYLCASSLAEGRDEQYFGPGTRLTVT.